Sequencing of this T cell receptor beta chain was carried out in a study of cytomegalovirus exposure and HLA in healthy donors. 60 Vbeta and 13 Jbeta primers were used in PCR. Assay used: immunoSEQ multiplex PCR; TCRdb lists only in-frame clones, some missing. The sample is made up of around 160,000 clones, and the top ten hold 1.6% of it. This CDR3 comprises 12 residues. The germline V gene has CDR1 GTSNPN and CDR2 SVGIG (reference sequence). V was cut by 2 bases and J by 3 bases, with 7 bases left in between. Study conclusions and caveats: The study listed approximately 170 cytomegalovirus-associated TCR beta chains.

Of note for this clone: Its target is unknown.

The sample comprised PBMCs. The V call is TRBV30, the J call TRBJ1-1; D is perhaps TRBD1 (5 bases). The TCR originated in a woman aged 50 to 60 in good health and CMV-seronegative. The chain's CDR3 is CAWSQGHTEAFF. CDR3 bases: TGTGCCTGGAGTCAGGGTCACACTGAAGCTTTCTTT. Full variable domain (remainder filled in from reference TRBV30 and TRBJ1-1): SQTIHQWPATLVQPVGSPLSLECTVEGTSNPNLYWYRQAAGRGLQLLFYSVGIGQISSEVPQNLSASRPQDRQFILSSKKLLLSDSGFYLCAWSQGHTEAFFGQGTRLTVV.